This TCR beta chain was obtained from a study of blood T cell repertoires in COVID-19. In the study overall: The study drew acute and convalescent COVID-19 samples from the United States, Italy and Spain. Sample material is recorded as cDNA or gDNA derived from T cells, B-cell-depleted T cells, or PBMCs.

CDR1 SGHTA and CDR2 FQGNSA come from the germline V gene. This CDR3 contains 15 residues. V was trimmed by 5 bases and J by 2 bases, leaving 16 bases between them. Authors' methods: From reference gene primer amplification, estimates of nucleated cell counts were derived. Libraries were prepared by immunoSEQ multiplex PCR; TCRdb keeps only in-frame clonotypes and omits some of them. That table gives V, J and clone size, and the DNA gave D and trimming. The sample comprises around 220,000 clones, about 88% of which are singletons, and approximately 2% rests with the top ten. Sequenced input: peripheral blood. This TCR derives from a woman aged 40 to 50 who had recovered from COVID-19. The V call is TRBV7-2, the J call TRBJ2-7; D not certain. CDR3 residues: CASSLERQRTYEQYF. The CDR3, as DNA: TGTGCCAGCAGCCTAGAACGGCAGCGTACCTACGAGCAGTACTTC. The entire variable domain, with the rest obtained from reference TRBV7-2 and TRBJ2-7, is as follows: GAGVSQSPSNKVTEKGKDVELRCDPISGHTALYWYRQSLGQGLEFLIYFQGNSAPDKSGLPSDRFSAERTGGSVSTLTIQRTQQEDSAVYLCASSLERQRTYEQYFGPGTRLTVT.